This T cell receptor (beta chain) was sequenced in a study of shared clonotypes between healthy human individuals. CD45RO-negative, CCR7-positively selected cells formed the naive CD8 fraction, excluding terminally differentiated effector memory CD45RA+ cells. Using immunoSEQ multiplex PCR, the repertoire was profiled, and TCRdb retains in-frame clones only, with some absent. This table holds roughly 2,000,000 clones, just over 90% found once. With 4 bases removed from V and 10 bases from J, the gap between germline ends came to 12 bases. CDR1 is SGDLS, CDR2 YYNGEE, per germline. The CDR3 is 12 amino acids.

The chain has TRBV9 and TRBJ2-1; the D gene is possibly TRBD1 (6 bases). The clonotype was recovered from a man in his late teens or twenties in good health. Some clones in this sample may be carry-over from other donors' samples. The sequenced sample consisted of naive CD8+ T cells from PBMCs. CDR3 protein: CASSPTGTEQFF. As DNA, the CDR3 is TGTGCCAGCAGCCCCACCGGGACAGAGCAGTTCTTC.